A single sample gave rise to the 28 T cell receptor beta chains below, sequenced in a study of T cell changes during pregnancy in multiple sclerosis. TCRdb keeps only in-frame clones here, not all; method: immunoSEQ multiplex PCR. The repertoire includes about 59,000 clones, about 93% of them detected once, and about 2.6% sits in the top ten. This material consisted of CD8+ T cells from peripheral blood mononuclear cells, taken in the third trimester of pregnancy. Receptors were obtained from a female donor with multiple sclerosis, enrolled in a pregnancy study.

DNA for the CDR3: TGCGCCAGCAGCCCTGGACTAGCGGGCTACAATGAGCAGTTCTTC. It yields the protein CASSPGLAGYNEQFF. The rearrangement joins TRBV4-1 to TRBJ2-1; 11 bases agree with TRBD2. The J segment lost 3 bases and the V segment lost 4 bases, leaving 2 bases of the junction unmatched. Germline-derived CDR1 and CDR2 are MGHRA and YSYEKL. The CDR3 length is 15 residues.

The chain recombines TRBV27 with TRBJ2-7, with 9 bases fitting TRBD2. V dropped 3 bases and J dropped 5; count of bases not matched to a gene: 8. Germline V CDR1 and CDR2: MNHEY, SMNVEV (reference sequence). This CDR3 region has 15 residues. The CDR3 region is CASSLAGGRRDEQYF. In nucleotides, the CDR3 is TGTGCCAGCAGTTTGGCGGGAGGGCGCCGGGACGAGCAGTACTTC.

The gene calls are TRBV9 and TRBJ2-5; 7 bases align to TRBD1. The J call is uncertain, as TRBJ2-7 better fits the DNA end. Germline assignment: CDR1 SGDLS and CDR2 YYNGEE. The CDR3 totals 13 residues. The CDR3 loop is CASRGTDSYEQYF. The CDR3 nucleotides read TGTGCCAGCAGGGGGACAGACTCCTACGAGCAGTACTTC.

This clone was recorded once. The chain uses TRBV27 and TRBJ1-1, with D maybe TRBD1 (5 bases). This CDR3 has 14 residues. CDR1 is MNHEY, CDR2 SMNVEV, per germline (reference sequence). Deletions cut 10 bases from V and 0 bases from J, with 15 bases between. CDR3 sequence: CATGVTGMNTEAFF. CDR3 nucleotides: TGTGCCACGGGGGTTACAGGTATGAACACTGAAGCTTTCTTT.

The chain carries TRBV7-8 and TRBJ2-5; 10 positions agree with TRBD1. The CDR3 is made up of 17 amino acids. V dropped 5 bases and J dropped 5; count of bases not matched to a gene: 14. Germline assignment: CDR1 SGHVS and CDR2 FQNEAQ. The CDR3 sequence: CASSHYPRQGAMETQYF. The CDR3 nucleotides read TGTGCCAGCAGCCACTACCCTAGACAGGGGGCTATGGAGACCCAGTACTTC.

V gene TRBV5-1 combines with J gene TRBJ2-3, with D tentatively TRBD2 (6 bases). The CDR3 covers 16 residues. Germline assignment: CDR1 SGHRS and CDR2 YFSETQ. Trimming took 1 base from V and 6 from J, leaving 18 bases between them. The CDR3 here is CASSLKVAASGDTQYF. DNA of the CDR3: TGCGCCAGCAGCTTGAAAGTAGCGGCGTCTGGTGATACGCAGTATTTT.

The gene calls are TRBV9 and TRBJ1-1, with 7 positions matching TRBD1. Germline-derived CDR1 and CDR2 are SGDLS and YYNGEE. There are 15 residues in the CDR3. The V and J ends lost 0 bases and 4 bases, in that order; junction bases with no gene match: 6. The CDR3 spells CASSVGMTGSTEAFF. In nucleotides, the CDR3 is TGTGCCAGCAGCGTAGGGATGACAGGGTCCACTGAAGCTTTCTTT.

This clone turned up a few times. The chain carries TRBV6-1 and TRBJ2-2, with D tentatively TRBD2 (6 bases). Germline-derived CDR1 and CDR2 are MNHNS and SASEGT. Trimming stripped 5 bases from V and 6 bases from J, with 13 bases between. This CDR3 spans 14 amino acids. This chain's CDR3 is CASSPGDGPGELFF. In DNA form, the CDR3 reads TGTGCCAGCAGTCCGGGAGACGGGCCCGGGGAGCTGTTTTTT.

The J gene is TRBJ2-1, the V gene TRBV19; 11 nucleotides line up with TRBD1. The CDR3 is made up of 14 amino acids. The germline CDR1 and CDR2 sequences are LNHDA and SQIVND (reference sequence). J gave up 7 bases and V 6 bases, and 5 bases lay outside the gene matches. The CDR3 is CASSPGTGGNEQFF. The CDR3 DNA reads TGTGCCAGTAGCCCCGGGACAGGGGGTAATGAGCAGTTCTTC.

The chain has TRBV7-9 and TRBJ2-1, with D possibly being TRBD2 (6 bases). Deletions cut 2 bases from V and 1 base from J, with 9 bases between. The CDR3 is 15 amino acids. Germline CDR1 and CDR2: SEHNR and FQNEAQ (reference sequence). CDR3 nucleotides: TGTGCCAGCAGCTTATACCGGGGGTCCTACAATGAGCAGTTCTTC. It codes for CASSLYRGSYNEQFF.

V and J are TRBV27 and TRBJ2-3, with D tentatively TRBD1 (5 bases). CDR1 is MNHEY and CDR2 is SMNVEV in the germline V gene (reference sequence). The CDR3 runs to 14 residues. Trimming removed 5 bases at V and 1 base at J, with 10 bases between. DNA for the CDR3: TGTGCCAGCAGTATAATACAGGGCACAGATACGCAGTATTTT. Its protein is CASSIIQGTDTQYF.

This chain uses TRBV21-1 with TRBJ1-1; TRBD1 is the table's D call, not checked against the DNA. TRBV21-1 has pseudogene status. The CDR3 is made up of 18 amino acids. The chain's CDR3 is CASSTETVARILNTEAFF. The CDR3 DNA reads TGTGCCAGCAGCACCGAGACGGTGGCCAGGATCTTGAACACTGAAGCTTTCTTT.

CDR3 sequence: CASSVGGGTQPQHF. CDR3 nucleotide sequence: TGTGCCAGCAGCGTAGGGGGGGGCACTCAGCCCCAGCATTTT. V gene TRBV9 combines with J gene TRBJ1-5, with D possibly being TRBD1 (6 bases). CDR1 and CDR2 from the germline V gene are SGDLS and YYNGEE. V gave up 0 bases and J gave up 6 bases, with 10 bases separating them. CDR3 size: 14 residues.

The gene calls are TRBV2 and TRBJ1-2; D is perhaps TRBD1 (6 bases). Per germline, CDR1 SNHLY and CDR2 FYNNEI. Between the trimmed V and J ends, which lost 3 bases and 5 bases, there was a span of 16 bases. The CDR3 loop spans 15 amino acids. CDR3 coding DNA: TGTGCCAGCAGTGAGGGGGGGGCAATGGGGTATGGCTACACCTTC. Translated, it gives CASSEGGAMGYGYTF.

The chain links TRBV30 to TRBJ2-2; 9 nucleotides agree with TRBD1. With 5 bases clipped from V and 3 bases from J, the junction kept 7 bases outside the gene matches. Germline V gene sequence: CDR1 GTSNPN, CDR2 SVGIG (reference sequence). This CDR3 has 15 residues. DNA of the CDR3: TGTGCCTGGGGGCCTAGGGACAGGGACACCGGGGAGCTGTTTTTT. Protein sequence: CAWGPRDRDTGELFF.

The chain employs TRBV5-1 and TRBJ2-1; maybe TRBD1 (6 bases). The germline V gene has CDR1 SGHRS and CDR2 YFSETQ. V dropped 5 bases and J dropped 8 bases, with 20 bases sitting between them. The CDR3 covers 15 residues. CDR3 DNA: TGCGCCAGCAGATTAGCGAATGAGGGGGTCGATGAGCAGTTCTTC. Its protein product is CASRLANEGVDEQFF. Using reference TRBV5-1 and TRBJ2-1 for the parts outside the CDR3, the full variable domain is KAGVTQTPRYLIKTRGQQVTLSCSPISGHRSVSWYQQTPGQGLQFLFEYFSETQRNKGNFPGRFSGRQFSNSRSEMNVSTLELGDSALYLCASRLANEGVDEQFFGPGTRLTVL.

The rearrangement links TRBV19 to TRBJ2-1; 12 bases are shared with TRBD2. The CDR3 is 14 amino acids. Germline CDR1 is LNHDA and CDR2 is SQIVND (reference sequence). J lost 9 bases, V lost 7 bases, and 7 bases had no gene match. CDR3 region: CASTLAGGALEQFF. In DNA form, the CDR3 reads TGTGCCAGTACTCTAGCGGGAGGGGCCCTTGAGCAGTTCTTC.

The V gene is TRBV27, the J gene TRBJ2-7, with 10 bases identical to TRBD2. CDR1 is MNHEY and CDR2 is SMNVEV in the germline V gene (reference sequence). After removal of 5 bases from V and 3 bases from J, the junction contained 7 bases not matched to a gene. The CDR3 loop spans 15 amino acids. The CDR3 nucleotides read TGTGCCAGCAGTAGGGGGACTAGCGTATTCTACGAGCAGTACTTC. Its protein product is CASSRGTSVFYEQYF.

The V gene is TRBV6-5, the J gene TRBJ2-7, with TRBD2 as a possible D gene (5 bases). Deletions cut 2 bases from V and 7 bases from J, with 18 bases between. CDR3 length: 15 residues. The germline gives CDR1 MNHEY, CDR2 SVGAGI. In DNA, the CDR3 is TGTGCCAGCAGTTACAGCCTAGCCCAACTCGGGGAGCAGTACTTC. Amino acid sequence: CASSYSLAQLGEQYF.

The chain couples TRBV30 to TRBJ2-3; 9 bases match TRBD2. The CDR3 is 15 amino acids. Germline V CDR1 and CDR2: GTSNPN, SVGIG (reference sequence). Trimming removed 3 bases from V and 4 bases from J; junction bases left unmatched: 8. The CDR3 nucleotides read TGTGCCTGGAGGGGGGCTGCGGGAGGGCCAGATACGCAGTATTTT. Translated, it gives CAWRGAAGGPDTQYF.

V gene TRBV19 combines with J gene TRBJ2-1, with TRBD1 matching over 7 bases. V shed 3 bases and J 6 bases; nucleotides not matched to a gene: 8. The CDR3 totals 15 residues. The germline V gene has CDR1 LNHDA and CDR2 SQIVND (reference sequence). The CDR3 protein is CASSIPWPGGNEQFF. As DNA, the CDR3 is TGTGCCAGTAGTATCCCCTGGCCAGGGGGCAATGAGCAGTTCTTC. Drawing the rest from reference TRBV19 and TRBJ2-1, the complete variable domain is DGGITQSPKYLFRKEGQNVTLSCEQNLNHDAMYWYRQDPGQGLRLIYYSQIVNDFQKGDIAEGYSVSREKKESFPLTVTSAQKNPTAFYLCASSIPWPGGNEQFFGPGTRLTVL.

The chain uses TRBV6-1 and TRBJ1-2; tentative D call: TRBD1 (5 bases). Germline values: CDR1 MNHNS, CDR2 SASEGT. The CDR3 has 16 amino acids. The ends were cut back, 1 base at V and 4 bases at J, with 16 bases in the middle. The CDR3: CASSEGAFGGPYGYTF. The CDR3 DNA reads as TGTGCCAGCAGTGAAGGAGCCTTCGGGGGTCCCTATGGCTACACCTTC.

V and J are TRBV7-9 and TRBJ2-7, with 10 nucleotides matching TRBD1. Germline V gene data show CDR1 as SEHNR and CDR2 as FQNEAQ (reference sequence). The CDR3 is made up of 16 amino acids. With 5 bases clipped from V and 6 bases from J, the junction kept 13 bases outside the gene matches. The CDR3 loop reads CASSPGQGPVFSEQYF. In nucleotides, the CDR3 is TGTGCCAGCAGCCCGGGACAGGGGCCCGTTTTTAGCGAGCAGTACTTC. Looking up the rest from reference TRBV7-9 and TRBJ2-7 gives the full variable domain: DTGVSQNPRHKITKRGQNVTFRCDPISEHNRLYWYRQTLGQGPEFLTYFQNEAQLEKSRLLSDRFSAERPKGSFSTLEIQRTEQGDSAMYLCASSPGQGPVFSEQYFGPGTRLTVT.

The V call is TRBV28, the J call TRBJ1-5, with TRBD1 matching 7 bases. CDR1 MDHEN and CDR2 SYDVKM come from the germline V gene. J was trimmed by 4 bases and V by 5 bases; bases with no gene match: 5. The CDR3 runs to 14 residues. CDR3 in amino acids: CASSMGQSNQPQHF. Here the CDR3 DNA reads TGTGCCAGCAGTATGGGACAGTCTAATCAGCCCCAGCATTTT.

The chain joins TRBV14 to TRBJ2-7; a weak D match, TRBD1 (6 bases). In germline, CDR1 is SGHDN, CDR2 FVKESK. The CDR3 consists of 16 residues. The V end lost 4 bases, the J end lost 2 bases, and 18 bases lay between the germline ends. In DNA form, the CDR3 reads TGTGCCAGCAGCCCCACAGGGAGTGGGGCCCCCTACGAGCAGTACTTC. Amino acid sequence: CASSPTGSGAPYEQYF.

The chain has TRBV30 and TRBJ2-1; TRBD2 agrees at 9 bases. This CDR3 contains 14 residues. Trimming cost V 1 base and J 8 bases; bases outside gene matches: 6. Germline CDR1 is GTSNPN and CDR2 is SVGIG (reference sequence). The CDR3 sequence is CAWSGAGLADEQFF. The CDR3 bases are TGTGCCTGGAGTGGGGCGGGACTAGCCGATGAGCAGTTCTTC.

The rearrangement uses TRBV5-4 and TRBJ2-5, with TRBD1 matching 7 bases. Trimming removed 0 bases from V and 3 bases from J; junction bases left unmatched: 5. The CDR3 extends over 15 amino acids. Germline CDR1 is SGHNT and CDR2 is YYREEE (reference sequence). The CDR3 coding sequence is TGTGCCAGCAGCTTGGCCGGGACAGAAAAAGAGACCCAGTACTTC. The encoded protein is CASSLAGTEKETQYF. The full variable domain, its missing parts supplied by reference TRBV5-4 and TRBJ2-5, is ETGVTQSPTHLIKTRGQQVTLRCSSQSGHNTVSWYQQALGQGPQFIFQYYREEENGRGNFPPRFSGLQFPNYSSELNVNALELDDSALYLCASSLAGTEKETQYFGPGTRLLVL.

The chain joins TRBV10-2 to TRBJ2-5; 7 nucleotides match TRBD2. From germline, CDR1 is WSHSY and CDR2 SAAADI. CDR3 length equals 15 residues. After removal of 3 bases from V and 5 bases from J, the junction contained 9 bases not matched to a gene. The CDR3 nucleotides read TGCGCCAGCAGTGACCGCGGGAGAGGAGAGGAGACCCAGTACTTC. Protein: CASSDRGRGEETQYF.